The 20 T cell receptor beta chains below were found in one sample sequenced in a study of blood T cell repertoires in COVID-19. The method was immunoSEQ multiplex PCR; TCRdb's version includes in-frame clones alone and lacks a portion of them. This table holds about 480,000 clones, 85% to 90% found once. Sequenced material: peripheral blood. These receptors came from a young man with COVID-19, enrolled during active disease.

In DNA, the CDR3 is TGTGCCAGCAGCCAAGAGAGTGCGGGGACCTACAATGAGCAGTTCTTC. Translation: CASSQESAGTYNEQFF. The chain employs TRBV4-2 and TRBJ2-1; TRBD2 might be the D (6 bases). The ends were cut back, 0 bases at V and 2 bases at J, with 11 bases in the middle. Germline V lookup: CDR1 LGHNA, CDR2 YNFKEQ. The CDR3 contains 16 residues.

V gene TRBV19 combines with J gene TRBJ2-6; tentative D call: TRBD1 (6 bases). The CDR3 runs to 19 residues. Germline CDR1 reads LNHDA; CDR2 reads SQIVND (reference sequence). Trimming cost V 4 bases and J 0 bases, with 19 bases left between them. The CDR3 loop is CASSNPTGSYFSGANVLTF. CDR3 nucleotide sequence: TGTGCCAGTAGTAACCCGACAGGCTCTTATTTCTCTGGGGCCAACGTCCTGACTTTC.

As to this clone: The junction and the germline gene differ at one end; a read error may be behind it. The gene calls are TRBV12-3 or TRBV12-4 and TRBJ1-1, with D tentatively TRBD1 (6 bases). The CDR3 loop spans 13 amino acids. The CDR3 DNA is TGTGCCAGCGGACGACAGGTACCCACTGAGGCTTTCTTT. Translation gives CASGRQVPTEAFF.

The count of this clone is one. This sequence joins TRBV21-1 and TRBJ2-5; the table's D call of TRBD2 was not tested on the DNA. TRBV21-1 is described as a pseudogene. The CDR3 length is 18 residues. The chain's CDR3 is CASSKTGIRLAGQETQYF. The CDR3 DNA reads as TGTGCCAGCAGCAAAACCGGGATCCGACTAGCGGGGCAAGAGACCCAGTACTTC.

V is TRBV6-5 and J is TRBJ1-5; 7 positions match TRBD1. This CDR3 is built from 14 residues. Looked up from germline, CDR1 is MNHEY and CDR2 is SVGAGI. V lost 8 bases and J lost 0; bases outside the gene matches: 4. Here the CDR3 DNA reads TGTGCCAGCGAAGGGGGCGGTAGCAATCAGCCCCAGCATTTT. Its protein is CASEGGGSNQPQHF.

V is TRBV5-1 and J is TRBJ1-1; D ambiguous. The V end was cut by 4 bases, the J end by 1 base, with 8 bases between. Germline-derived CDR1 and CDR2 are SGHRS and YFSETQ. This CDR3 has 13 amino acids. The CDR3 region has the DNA TGCGCCAGCAGCCAAATTAGGAACACTGAAGCTTTCTTT. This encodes CASSQIRNTEAFF.

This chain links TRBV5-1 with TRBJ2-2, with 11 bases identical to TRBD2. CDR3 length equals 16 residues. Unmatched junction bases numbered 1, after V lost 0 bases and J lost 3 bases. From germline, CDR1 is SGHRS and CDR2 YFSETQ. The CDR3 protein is CASSLELAGDTGELFF. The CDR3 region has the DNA TGCGCCAGCAGCTTGGAACTAGCGGGAGACACCGGGGAGCTGTTTTTT.

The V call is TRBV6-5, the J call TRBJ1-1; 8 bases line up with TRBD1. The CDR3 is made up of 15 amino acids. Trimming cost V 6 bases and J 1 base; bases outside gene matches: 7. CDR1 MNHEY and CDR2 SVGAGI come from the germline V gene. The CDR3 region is CASSRQGRTNTEAFF. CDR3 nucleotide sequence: TGTGCCAGCAGCAGACAGGGGCGGACGAACACTGAAGCTTTCTTT.

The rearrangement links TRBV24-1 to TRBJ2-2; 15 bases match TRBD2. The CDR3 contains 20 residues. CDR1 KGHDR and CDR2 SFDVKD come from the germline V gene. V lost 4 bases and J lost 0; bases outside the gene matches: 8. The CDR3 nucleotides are TGTGCCACCAGTGACACAAAAGGGACTAGCGGGGGGACGAACACCGGGGAGCTGTTTTTT. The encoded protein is CATSDTKGTSGGTNTGELFF.

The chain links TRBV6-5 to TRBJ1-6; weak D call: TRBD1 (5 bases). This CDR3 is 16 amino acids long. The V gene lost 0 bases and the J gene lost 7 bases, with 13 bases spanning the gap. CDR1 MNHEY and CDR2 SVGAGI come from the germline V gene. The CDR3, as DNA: TGTGCCAGCAGTTACTCGGCTAAGGGGAACAATTCACCCCTCCACTTT. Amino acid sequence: CASSYSAKGNNSPLHF.

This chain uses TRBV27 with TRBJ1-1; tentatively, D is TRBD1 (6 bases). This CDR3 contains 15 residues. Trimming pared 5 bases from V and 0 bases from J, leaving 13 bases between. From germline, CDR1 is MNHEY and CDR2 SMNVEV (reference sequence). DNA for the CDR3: TGTGCCAGCAGTAGGGGGACCGCAATGAACACTGAAGCTTTCTTT. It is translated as CASSRGTAMNTEAFF.

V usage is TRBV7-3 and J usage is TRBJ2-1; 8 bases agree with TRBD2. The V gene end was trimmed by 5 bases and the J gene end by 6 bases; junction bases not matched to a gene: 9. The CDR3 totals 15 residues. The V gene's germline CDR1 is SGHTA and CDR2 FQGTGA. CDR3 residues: CASSPRASGGNEQFF. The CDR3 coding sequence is TGTGCCAGCAGCCCCCGAGCGAGCGGGGGCAATGAGCAGTTCTTC.

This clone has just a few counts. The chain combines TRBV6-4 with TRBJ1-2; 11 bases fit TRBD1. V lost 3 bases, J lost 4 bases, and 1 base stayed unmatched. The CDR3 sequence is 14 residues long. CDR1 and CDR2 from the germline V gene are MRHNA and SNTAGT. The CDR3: CASSEGTGGYGYTF. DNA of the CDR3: TGTGCCAGCAGTGAAGGGACAGGGGGCTATGGCTACACCTTC.

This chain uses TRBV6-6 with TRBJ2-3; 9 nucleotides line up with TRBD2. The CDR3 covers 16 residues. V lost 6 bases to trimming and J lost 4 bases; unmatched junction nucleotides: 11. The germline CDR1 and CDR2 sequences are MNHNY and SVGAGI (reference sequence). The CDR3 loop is CASRYSGGRSSDTQYF. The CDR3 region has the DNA TGTGCCAGCAGATATAGCGGGGGCCGCTCCTCAGATACGCAGTATTTT.

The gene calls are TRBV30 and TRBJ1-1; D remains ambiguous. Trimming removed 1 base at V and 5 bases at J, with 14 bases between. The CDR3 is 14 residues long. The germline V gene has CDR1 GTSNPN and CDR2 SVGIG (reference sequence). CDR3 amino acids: CAWSGGLGGTEAFF. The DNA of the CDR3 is TGTGCCTGGAGTGGAGGTTTGGGAGGGACTGAAGCTTTCTTT. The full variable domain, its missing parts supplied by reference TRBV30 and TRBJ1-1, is SQTIHQWPATLVQPVGSPLSLECTVEGTSNPNLYWYRQAAGRGLQLLFYSVGIGQISSEVPQNLSASRPQDRQFILSSKKLLLSDSGFYLCAWSGGLGGTEAFFGQGTRLTVV.

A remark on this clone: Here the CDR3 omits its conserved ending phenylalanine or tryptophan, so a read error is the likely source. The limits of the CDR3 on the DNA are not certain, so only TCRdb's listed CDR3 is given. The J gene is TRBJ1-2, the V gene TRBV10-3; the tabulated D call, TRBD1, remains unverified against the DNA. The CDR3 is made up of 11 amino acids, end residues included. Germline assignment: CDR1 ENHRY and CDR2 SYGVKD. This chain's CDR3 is CAIRRDRGKRC.

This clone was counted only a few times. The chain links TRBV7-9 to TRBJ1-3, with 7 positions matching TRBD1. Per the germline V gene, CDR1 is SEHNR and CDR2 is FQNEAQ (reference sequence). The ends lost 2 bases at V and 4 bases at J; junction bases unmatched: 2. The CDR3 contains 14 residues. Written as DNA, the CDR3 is TGTGCCAGCAGCTTAAAGGACAGGGGAAACACCATATATTTT. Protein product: CASSLKDRGNTIYF.

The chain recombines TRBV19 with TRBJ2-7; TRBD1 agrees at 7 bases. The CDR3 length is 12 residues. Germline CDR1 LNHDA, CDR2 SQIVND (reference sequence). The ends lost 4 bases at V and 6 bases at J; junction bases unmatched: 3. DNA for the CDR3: TGTGCCAGTAGTAACAGGGGAGCCGAGCAGTACTTC. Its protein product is CASSNRGAEQYF.

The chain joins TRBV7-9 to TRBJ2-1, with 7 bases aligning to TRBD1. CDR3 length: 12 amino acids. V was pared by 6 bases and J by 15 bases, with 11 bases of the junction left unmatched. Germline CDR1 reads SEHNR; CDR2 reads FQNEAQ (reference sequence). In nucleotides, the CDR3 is TGTGCCAGCAGATCTACAGGGGATCGGGGGTTCTTC. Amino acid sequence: CASRSTGDRGFF.

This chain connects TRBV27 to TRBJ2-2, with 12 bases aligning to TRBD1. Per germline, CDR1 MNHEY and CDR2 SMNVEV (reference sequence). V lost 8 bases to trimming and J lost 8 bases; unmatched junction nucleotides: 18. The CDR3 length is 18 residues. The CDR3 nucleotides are TGTGCCAGCCGACTGACCGGACCGGGACAGGGGGCTTCGGGGGAGCTGTTTTTT. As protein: CASRLTGPGQGASGELFF.